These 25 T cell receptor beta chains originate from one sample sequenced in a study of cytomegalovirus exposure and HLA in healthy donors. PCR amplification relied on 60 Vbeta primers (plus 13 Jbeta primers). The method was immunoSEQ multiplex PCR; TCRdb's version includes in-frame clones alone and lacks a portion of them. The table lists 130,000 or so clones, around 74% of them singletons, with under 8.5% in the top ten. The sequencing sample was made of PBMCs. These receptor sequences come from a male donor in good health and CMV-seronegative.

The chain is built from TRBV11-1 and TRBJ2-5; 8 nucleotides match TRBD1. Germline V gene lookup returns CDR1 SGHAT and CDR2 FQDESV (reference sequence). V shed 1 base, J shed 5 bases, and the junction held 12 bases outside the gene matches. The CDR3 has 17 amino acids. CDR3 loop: CASSLGAGTGGRETQYF. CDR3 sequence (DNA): TGTGCCAGCAGCTTAGGGGCCGGGACAGGAGGCAGGGAGACCCAGTACTTC.

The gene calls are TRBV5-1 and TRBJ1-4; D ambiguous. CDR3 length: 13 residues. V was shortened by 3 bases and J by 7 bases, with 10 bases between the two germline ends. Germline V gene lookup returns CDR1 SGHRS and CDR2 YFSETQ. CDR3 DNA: TGCGCCAGCAGCTATACTAGCGGTGAAAAACTGTTTTTT. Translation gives CASSYTSGEKLFF.

CDR3 DNA sequence: TGTGCCATCAGCCCTAATCTAGCGGGGGGGCCAGATACGCAGTATTTT. It yields the protein CAISPNLAGGPDTQYF. V is TRBV10-3 and J is TRBJ2-3; TRBD2 matches 12 bases. The germline CDR1 and CDR2 sequences are ENHRY and SYGVKD. V dropped 6 bases and J dropped 4; count of bases not matched to a gene: 8. The CDR3 length is 16 residues.

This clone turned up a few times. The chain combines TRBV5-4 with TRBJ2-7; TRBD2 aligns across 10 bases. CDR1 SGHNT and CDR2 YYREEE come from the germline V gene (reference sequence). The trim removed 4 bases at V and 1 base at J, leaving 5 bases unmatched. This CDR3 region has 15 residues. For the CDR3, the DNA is TGTGCCAGCAGCCGAACTAGCGGGGCGTCCTACGAGCAGTACTTC. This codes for CASSRTSGASYEQYF.

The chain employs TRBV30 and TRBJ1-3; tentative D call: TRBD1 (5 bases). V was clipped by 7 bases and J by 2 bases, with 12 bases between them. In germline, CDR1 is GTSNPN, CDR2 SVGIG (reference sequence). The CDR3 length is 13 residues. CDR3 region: CASDRDTGNTIYF. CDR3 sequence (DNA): TGTGCCTCTGACAGAGATACTGGAAACACCATATATTTT.

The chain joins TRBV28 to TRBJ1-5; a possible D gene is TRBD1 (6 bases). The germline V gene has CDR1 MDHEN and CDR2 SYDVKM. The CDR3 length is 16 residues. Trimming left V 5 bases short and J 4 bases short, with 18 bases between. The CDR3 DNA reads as TGTGCCAGCAGTCTACAGGGCCCTGGGGGTAATCAGCCCCAGCATTTT. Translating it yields CASSLQGPGGNQPQHF. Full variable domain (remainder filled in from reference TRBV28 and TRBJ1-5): DVKVTQSSRYLVKRTGEKVFLECVQDMDHENMFWYRQDPGLGLRLIYFSYDVKMKEKGDIPEGYSVSREKKERFSLILESASTNQTSMYLCASSLQGPGGNQPQHFGDGTRLSIL.

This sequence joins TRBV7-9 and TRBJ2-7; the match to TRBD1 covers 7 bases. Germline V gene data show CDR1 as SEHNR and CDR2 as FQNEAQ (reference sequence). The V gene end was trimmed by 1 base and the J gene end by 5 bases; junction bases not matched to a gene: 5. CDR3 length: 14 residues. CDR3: CASSLGRGSDEQYF. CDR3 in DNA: TGTGCCAGCAGCTTAGGCAGGGGGAGTGACGAGCAGTACTTC.

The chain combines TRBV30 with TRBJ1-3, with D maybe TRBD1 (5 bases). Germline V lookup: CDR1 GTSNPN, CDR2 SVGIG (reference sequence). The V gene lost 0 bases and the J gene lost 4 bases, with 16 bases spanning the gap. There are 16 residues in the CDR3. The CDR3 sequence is CAWSVQVPSTGNTIYF. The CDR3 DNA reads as TGTGCCTGGAGTGTACAGGTTCCTTCGACGGGAAACACCATATATTTT.

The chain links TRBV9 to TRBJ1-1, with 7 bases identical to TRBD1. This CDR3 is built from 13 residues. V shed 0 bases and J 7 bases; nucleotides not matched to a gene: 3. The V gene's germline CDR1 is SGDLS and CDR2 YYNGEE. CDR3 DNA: TGTGCCAGCAGCGTAGCAGGGGGTCGTGAAGCTTTCTTT. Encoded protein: CASSVAGGREAFF. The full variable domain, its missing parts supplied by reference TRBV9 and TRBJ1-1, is DSGVTQTPKHLITATGQRVTLRCSPRSGDLSVYWYQQSLDQGLQFLIQYYNGEERAKGNILERFSAQQFPDLHSELNLSSLELGDSALYFCASSVAGGREAFFGQGTRLTVV.

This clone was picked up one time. CDR3 sequence reads: CASSVGTGGRAQYF. CDR3 bases: TGTGCCAGCAGTGTCGGGACAGGAGGAAGGGCGCAGTATTTT. The rearrangement links TRBV6-1 to TRBJ2-3, with TRBD1 identical over 8 bases. CDR1 is MNHNS, CDR2 SASEGT, per germline. The CDR3 sequence is 14 residues long. V was clipped by 4 bases and J by 10 bases; unmatched bases: 10.

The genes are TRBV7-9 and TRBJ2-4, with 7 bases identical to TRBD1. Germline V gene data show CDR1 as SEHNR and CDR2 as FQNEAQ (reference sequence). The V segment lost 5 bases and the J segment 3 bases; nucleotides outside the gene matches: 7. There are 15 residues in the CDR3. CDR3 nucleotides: TGTGCCAGCAGCACATTGGACAGGCTCAAAAACATTCAGTACTTC. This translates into CASSTLDRLKNIQYF. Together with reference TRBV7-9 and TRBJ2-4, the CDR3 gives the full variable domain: DTGVSQNPRHKITKRGQNVTFRCDPISEHNRLYWYRQTLGQGPEFLTYFQNEAQLEKSRLLSDRFSAERPKGSFSTLEIQRTEQGDSAMYLCASSTLDRLKNIQYFGAGTRLSVL.

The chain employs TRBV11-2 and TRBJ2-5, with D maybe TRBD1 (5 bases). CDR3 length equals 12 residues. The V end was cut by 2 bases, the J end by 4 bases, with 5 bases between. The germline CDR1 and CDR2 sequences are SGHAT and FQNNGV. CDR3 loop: CASSLQGETQYF. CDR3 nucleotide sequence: TGTGCCAGCAGCTTACAGGGAGAGACCCAGTACTTC.

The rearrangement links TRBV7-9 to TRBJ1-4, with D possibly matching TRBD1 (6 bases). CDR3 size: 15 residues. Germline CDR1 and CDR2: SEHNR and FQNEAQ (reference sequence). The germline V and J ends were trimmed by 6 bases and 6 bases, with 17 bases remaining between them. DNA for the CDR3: TGTGCCAGCAGACCTGAAGACAGGCGATATGAAAAACTGTTTTTT. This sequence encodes CASRPEDRRYEKLFF.

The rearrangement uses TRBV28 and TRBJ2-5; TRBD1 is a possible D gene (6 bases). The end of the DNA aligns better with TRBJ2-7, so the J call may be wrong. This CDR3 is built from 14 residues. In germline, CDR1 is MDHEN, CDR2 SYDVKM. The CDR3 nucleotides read TGTGCCAGCAGTTTATCAGGGGAAGGGTACGAGCAGTACTTC. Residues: CASSLSGEGYEQYF.

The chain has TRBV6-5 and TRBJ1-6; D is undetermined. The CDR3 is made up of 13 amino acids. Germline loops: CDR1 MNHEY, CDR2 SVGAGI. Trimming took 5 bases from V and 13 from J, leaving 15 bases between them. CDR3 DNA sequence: TGTGCCAGCAGTCCCACCCTTCAGGCCCCCCTCCACTTT. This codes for CASSPTLQAPLHF.

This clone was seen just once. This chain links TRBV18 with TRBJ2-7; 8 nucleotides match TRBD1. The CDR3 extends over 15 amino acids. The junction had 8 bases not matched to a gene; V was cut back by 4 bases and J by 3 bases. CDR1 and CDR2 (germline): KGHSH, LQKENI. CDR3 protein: CASSQQRTGNYEQYF. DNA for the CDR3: TGTGCCAGCTCACAACAGAGGACAGGGAACTACGAGCAGTACTTC.

CDR3 sequence reads: CASSYEAEGYTF. The CDR3 DNA is TGTGCCAGCAGTTACGAGGCGGAAGGCTACACCTTC. The chain couples TRBV6-6 to TRBJ1-2; D gene ambiguous. V was pared by 2 bases and J by 8 bases, with 9 bases between. There are 12 residues in the CDR3. Germline assignment: CDR1 MNHNY and CDR2 SVGAGI (reference sequence).

CDR3 region: CASSRGLVRDEQFF. The DNA of the CDR3 is TGTGCCAGCAGCCGCGGACTAGTCAGGGATGAGCAGTTCTTC. The chain joins TRBV6-5 to TRBJ2-1; TRBD2 aligns across 7 bases. Germline values: CDR1 MNHEY, CDR2 SVGAGI. The V and J ends lost 6 bases and 8 bases, in that order; junction bases with no gene match: 10. This CDR3 comprises 14 residues.

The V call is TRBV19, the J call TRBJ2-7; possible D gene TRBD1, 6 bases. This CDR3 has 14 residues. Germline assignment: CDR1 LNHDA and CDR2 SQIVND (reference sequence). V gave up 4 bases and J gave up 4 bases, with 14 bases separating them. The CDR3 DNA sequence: TGTGCCAGTAGTAGACAGCGACAGGCTTACGAGCAGTACTTC. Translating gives CASSRQRQAYEQYF.

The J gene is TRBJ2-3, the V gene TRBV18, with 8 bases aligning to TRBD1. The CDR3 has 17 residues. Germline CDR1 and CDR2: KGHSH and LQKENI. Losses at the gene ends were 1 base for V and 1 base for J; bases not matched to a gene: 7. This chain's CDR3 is CASSPRPGGAGTDTQYF. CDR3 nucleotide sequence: TGTGCCAGCTCACCACGGCCAGGGGGCGCGGGCACAGATACGCAGTATTTT.

CDR3 residues: CASSLARADQETQYF. CDR3 DNA sequence: TGTGCCAGCAGCTTAGCGCGGGCAGACCAAGAGACCCAGTACTTC. This chain joins TRBV7-2 and TRBJ2-5, with a tentative D call TRBD2 (5 bases). V was cut by 0 bases and J by 0 bases, with 8 bases left in between. The CDR3 covers 15 residues. Germline assignment: CDR1 SGHTA and CDR2 FQGNSA. Full variable domain (outside the CDR3, taken from reference TRBV7-2 and TRBJ2-5): GAGVSQSPSNKVTEKGKDVELRCDPISGHTALYWYRQSLGQGLEFLIYFQGNSAPDKSGLPSDRFSAERTGGSVSTLTIQRTQQEDSAVYLCASSLARADQETQYFGPGTRLLVL.

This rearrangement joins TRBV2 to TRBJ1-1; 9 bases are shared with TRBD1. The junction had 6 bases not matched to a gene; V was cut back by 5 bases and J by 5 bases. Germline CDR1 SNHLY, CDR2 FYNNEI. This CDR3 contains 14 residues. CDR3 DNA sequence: TGTGCCAGCAGTTCCGGGACAGGGCTAACTGAAGCTTTCTTT. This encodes CASSSGTGLTEAFF.

CDR3 sequence reads: CASGTSGTYEQYF. The CDR3 DNA is TGTGCCAGCGGGACTAGCGGCACCTACGAGCAGTACTTC. The chain couples TRBV27 to TRBJ2-7; 11 bases are shared with TRBD2. The junction had 2 bases not matched to a gene; V was cut back by 8 bases and J by 2 bases. The CDR3 runs to 13 residues. The germline V gene encodes CDR1 MNHEY and CDR2 SMNVEV (reference sequence).

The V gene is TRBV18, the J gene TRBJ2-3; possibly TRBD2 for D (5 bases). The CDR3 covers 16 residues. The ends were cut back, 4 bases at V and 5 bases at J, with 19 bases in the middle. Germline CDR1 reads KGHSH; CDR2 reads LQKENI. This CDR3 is CASSQPRVEGLDTQYF. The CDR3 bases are TGTGCCAGCTCACAACCGAGGGTTGAAGGGTTAGATACGCAGTATTTT.

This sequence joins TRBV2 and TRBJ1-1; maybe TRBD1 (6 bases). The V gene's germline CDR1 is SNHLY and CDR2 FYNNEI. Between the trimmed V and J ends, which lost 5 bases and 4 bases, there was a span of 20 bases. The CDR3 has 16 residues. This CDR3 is CASSSGRTEKSTEAFF. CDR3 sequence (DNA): TGTGCCAGCAGTTCAGGAAGGACAGAAAAAAGCACTGAAGCTTTCTTT.